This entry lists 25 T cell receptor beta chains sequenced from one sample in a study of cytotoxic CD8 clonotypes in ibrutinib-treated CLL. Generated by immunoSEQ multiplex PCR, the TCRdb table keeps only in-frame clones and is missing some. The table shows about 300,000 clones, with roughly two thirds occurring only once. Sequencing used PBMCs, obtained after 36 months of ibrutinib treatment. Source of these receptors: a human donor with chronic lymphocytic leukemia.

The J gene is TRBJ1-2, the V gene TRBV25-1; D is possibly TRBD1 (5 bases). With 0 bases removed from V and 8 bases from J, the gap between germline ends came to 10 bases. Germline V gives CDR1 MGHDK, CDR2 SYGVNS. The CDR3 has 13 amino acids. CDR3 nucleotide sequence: TGTGCCAGCAGTGAATATATAGGGGAAGGCTACACCTTC. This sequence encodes CASSEYIGEGYTF.

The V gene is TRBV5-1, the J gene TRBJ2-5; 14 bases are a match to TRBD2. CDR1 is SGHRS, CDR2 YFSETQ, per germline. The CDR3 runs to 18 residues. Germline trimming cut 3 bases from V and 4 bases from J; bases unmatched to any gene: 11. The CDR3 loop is CASSSSVGLAGGIETQYF. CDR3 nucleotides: TGCGCCAGCAGCTCTTCAGTCGGACTAGCGGGAGGTATAGAGACCCAGTACTTC.

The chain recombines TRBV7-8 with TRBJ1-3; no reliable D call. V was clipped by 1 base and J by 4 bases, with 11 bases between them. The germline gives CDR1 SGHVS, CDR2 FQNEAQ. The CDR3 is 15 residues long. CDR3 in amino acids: CASSLDEGRGNTIYF. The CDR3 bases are TGTGCCAGCAGCTTAGATGAAGGACGCGGAAACACCATATATTTT.

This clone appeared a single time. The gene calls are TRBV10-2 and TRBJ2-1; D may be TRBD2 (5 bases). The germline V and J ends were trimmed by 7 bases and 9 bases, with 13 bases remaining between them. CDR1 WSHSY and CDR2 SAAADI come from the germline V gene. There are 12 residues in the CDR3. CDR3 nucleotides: TGCGCCAGCACCAGAACTAGTGGTGAGCAGTTCTTC. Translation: CASTRTSGEQFF.

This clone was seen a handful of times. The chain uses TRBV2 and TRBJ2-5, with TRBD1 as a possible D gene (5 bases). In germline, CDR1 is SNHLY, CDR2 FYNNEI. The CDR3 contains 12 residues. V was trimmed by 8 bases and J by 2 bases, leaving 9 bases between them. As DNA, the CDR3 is TGTGCCAGCCAGAAGGGGCAAGAGACCCAGTACTTC. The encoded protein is CASQKGQETQYF.

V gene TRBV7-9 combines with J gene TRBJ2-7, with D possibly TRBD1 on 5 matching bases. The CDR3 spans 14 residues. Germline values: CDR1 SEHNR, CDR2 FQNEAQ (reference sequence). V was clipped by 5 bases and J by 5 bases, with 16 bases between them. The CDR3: CASSPGQGYNEQYF. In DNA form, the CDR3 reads TGTGCCAGCAGCCCGGGCCAGGGCTATAACGAGCAGTACTTC.

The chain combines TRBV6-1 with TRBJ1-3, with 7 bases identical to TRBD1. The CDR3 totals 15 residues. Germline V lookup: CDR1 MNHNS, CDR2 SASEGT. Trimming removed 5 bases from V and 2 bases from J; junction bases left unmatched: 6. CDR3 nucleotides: TGTGCCAGCAGTAACAGACAGGGCACTGGAAACACCATATATTTT. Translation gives CASSNRQGTGNTIYF.

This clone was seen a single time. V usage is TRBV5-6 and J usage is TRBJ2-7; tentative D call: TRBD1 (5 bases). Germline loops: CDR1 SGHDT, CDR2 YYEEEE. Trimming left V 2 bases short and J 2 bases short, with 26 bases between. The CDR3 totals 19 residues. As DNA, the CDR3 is TGTGCCAGCAGCTTAAGGCGGTCGAGAATTTCAGGGAAACCCTACGAGCAGTACTTC. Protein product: CASSLRRSRISGKPYEQYF.

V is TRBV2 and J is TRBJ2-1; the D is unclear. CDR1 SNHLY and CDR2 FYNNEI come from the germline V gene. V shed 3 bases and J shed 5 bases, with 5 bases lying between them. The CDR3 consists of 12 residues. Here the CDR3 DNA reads TGTGCCAGCAGTGACGAGAACAATGAGCAGTTCTTC. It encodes CASSDENNEQFF.

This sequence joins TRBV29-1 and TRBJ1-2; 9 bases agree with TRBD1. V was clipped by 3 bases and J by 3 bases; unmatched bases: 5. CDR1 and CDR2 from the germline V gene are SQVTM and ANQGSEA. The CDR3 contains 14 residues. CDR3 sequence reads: CSVDPTGGDYGYTF. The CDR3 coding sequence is TGCAGCGTTGACCCGACAGGGGGAGACTATGGCTACACCTTC.

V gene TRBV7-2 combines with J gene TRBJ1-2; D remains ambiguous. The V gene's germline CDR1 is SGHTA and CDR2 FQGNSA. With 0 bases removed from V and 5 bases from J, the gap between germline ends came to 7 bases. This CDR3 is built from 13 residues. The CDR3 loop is CASSLARGYGYTF. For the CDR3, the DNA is TGTGCCAGCAGCTTAGCTCGGGGATATGGCTACACCTTC.

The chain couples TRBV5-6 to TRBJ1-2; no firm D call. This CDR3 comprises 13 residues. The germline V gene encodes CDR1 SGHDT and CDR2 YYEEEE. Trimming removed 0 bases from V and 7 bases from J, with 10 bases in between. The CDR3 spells CASSLVWGSGYTF. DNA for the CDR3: TGTGCCAGCAGCTTGGTGTGGGGATCTGGCTACACCTTC.

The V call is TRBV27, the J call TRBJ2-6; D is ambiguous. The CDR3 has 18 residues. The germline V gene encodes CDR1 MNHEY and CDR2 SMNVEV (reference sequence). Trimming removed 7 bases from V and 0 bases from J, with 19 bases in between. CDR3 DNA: TGTGCCAGCACGAGTAAGCCAGGTATCCTCTCTGGGGCCAACGTCCTGACTTTC. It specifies CASTSKPGILSGANVLTF.

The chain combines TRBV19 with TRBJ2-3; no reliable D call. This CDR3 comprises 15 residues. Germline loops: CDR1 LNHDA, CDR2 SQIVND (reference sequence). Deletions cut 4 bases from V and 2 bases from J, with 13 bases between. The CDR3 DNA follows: TGTGCCAGTAGTAGATCCCCGAGCGACACAGATACGCAGTATTTT. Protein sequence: CASSRSPSDTDTQYF.

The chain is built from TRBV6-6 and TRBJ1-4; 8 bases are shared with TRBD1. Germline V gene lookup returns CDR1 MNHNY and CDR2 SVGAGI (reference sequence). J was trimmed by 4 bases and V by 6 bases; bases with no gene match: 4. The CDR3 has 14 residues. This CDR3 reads CASRLDRGNEKLFF. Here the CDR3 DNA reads TGTGCCAGCAGACTCGACAGGGGTAATGAAAAACTGTTTTTT.

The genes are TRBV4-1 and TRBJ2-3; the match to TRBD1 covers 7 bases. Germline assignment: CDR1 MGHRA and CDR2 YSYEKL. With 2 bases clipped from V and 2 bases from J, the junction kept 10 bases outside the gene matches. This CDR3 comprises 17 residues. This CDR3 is CASSQSPKQGITDTQYF. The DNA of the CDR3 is TGCGCCAGCAGCCAATCACCGAAACAGGGGATCACAGATACGCAGTATTTT.

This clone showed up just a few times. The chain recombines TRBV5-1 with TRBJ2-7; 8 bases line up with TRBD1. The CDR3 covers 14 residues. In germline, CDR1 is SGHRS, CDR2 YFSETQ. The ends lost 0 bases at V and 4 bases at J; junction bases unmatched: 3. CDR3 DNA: TGCGCCAGCAGCTTGGGACAGGGGAGGTACGAGCAGTACTTC. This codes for CASSLGQGRYEQYF.

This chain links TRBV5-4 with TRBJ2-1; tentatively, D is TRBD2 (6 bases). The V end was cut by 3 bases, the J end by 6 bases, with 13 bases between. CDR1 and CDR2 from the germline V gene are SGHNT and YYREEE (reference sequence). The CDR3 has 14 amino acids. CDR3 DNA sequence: TGTGCCAGCAGCTGGGGTCCCGGGAGCAATGAGCAGTTCTTC. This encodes CASSWGPGSNEQFF.

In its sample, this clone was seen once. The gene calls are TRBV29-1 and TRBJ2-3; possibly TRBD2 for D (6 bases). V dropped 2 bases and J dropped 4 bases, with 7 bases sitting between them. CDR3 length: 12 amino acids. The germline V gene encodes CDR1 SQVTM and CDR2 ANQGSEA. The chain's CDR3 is CSVEWGADTQYF. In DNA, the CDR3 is TGCAGCGTTGAATGGGGGGCAGATACGCAGTATTTT.

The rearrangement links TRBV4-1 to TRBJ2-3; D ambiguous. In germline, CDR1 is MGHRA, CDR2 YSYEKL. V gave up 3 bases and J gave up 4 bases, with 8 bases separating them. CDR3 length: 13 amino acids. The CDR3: CASSQVIPDTQYF. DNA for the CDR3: TGCGCCAGCAGCCAGGTTATACCAGATACGCAGTATTTT.

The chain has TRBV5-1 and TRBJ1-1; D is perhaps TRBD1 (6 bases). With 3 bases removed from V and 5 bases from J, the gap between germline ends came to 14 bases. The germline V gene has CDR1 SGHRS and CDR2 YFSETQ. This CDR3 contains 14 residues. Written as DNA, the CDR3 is TGCGCCAGCAGCTCAACGGGGGCTGGGACTGAAGCTTTCTTT. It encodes CASSSTGAGTEAFF.

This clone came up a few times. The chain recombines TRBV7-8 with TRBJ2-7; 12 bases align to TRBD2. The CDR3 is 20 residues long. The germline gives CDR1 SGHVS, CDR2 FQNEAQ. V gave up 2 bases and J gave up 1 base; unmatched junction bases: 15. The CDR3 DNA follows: TGTGCCAGCAGCTTAACTGCTTCCGGACTAGCGGGACACAGATCCTACGAGCAGTACTTC. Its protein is CASSLTASGLAGHRSYEQYF.

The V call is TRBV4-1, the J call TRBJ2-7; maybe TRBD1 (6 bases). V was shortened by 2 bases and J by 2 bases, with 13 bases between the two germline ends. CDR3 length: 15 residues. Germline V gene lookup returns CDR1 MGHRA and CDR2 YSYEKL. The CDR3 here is CASSQLPGQAYEQYF. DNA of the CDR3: TGCGCCAGCAGCCAACTACCGGGACAAGCCTACGAGCAGTACTTC.

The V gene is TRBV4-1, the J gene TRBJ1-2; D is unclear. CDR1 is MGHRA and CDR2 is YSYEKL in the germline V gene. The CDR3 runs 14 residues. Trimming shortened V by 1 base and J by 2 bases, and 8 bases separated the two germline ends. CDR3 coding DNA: TGCGCCAGCAGCCAAGTGCAGGCCAACTATGGCTACACCTTC. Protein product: CASSQVQANYGYTF.

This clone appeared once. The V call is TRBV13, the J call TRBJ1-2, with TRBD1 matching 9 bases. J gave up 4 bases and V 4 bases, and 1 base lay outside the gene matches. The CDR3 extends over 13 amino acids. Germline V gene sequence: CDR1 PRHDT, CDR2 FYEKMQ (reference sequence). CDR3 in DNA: TGTGCCAGCAGCTGGACAGGGGCCTATGGCTACACCTTC. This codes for CASSWTGAYGYTF.